This note documents a single T cell receptor beta chain sequence. Its target is not known. This record comes from a study of cytomegalovirus exposure and HLA in healthy donors. PCR used 60 Vbeta primers and 13 Jbeta primers. Sequencing was performed with immunoSEQ multiplex PCR; in TCRdb, only in-frame clones are kept and a portion is missing. Its table lists tens of thousands of clones. The CDR3 sequence is 16 residues long. Looked up from germline, CDR1 is MGHRA and CDR2 is YSYEKL. Trimming cost V 5 bases and J 0 bases, with 14 bases left between them. General observations from the study: Later analysis identified a missense DCLRE1C variant that was linked to TCR beta V- and J-gene trimming. TCR sequences were mostly rare, though some public TCRs occurred in many donors.

The TCR sequence derives from a man aged 45-60 years in good health and CMV-seronegative. The sequencing sample was made of PBMCs. The chain joins TRBV4-1 to TRBJ2-4; a possible D gene is TRBD2 (7 bases). Here the CDR3 reads CASSSRGALAKNIQYF. The CDR3, as DNA: TGCGCCAGCAGCTCCCGGGGGGCACTAGCCAAAAACATTCAGTACTTC.